The clone carrying this TCR beta chain was picked up many times. V lost 6 bases to trimming and J lost 2 bases, with 20 bases between them. The V gene's germline CDR1 is MDHEN and CDR2 SYDVKM. CDR3 length equals 16 residues. Template material for amplifying TCR beta CDR3 regions consisted of RNA transcripts. HTBI primers were the set used in a first-round RT-PCR of the TCR CDR3. From the multiplex PCR reads, TCRdb called clonotypes with MiXCR, one entry per CDR3 protein. The sample records more than 300,000 distinct CDR3 sequences, approximately 14% being singletons. This specimen comes from a study of T cells in Graves' hyperthyroidism and ophthalmopathy. Stable disease denoted Graves' hyperthyroidism without ophthalmopathy progression within 18 months.

The source material was blood. The chain is built from TRBV28 and TRBJ2-7; tentatively, D is TRBD1 or TRBD2 (6 bases each). The receptor's source is a woman aged 55-75 years with Graves' hyperthyroidism. CDR3 coding DNA: TGTGCCAGCAGCCCTCGAGGGGGGTGGGAGACCTACGAGCAGTACTTC. Translation gives CASSPRGGWETYEQYF.